Below, 28 T cell receptor beta chains from the same sample are listed, as sequenced in a study of blood T cell repertoires in COVID-19. Sequencing used immunoSEQ multiplex PCR; TCRdb keeps in-frame clones, though not all of them. Among about 75,000 clones listed, about 90% were seen once. The sequenced sample was peripheral blood. The receptors were gathered from a human donor in a cohort sampled during active COVID-19.

The chain links TRBV7-7 to TRBJ2-5, with TRBD1 matching over 10 bases. Germline V gives CDR1 SSHAT, CDR2 FNYEAQ (reference sequence). The CDR3 is 15 amino acids. The V gene end was trimmed by 5 bases and the J gene end by 3 bases; junction bases not matched to a gene: 6. CDR3 sequence: CASSHGQGGKETQYF. For the CDR3, the DNA is TGTGCCAGCAGCCACGGACAGGGGGGGAAAGAGACCCAGTACTTC.

V is TRBV7-2 and J is TRBJ2-7; 9 nucleotides agree with TRBD1. Germline V CDR1 and CDR2: SGHTA, FQGNSA. The CDR3 spans 16 residues. The V segment lost 2 bases and the J segment 4 bases; nucleotides outside the gene matches: 9. CDR3 residues: CASSLSTGGSMYEQYF. CDR3 DNA: TGTGCCAGCAGCTTATCGACAGGGGGTAGTATGTACGAGCAGTACTTC.

This chain uses TRBV6-5 with TRBJ1-1; D not certain. The CDR3 is made up of 15 amino acids. CDR1 is MNHEY, CDR2 SVGAGI, per germline. The ends were cut back, 0 bases at V and 1 base at J, with 9 bases in the middle. CDR3 in amino acids: CASSYSSSGNTEAFF. CDR3 bases: TGTGCCAGCAGTTACTCGAGTTCTGGGAACACTGAAGCTTTCTTT.

V usage is TRBV19 and J usage is TRBJ2-3, with a weak D call TRBD1 (5 bases). The V and J ends lost 7 bases and 2 bases respectively, with 22 bases between them. Germline V gene lookup returns CDR1 LNHDA and CDR2 SQIVND (reference sequence). This CDR3 is 17 amino acids long. The CDR3 sequence is CASTTDGHRRHTDTQYF. In nucleotides, the CDR3 is TGTGCCAGTACCACCGATGGACATCGTAGGCACACAGATACGCAGTATTTT.

The chain employs TRBV6-4 and TRBJ1-2; 7 nucleotides match TRBD1. Per the germline V gene, CDR1 is MRHNA and CDR2 is SNTAGT. Trimming removed 6 bases from V and 2 bases from J; junction bases left unmatched: 3. The CDR3 extends over 13 amino acids. The DNA for the CDR3 is TGTGCCAGCAGCCCACAGGGGAACTATGGCTACACCTTC. Translated, it gives CASSPQGNYGYTF.

The table lists this clone with a few counts. The V call is TRBV2, the J call TRBJ1-4; a possible D gene is TRBD1 (5 bases). Germline CDR1 reads SNHLY; CDR2 reads FYNNEI. This CDR3 region has 14 residues. V lost 7 bases, J lost 5 bases, and 14 bases lay in between. CDR3 nucleotides: TGTGCCAGCACTATACAGGAAGTGAATGAAAAACTGTTTTTT. Its protein product is CASTIQEVNEKLFF. Complete variable domain (other parts from reference TRBV2 and TRBJ1-4): EPEVTQTPSHQVTQMGQEVILRCVPISNHLYFYWYRQILGQKVEFLVSFYNNEISEKSEIFDDQFSVERPDGSNFTLKIRSTKLEDSAMYFCASTIQEVNEKLFFGSGTQLSVL.

V usage is TRBV18 and J usage is TRBJ2-1, with 8 bases identical to TRBD2. Per the germline V gene, CDR1 is KGHSH and CDR2 is LQKENI. This CDR3 region has 14 residues. The V gene end was trimmed by 6 bases and the J gene end by 7 bases; junction bases not matched to a gene: 8. CDR3 in DNA: TGTGCCAGCTCCTCTGAGCGGGGGTTGAATGAGCAGTTCTTC. It is translated as CASSSERGLNEQFF.

Remarks on this clone: The junction and the germline gene differ at one end; a read error may be behind it. The chain couples TRBV7-2 to TRBJ2-3; D possibly corresponds to TRBD2 (6 bases). Germline V CDR1 and CDR2: SGHTA, FQGNSA. This CDR3 region has 15 residues. Written as DNA, the CDR3 is TGTGCCAGCAGGGGAAGGGCGGGGAGCACAGATGCGCAGTATTTT. It specifies CASRGRAGSTDAQYF.

CDR3 protein: CASSVVLSTDTQYF. The CDR3 DNA reads TGTGCCAGCAGTGTCGTTCTCAGCACAGATACGCAGTATTTT. The chain recombines TRBV2 with TRBJ2-3; D unclear. Germline V lookup: CDR1 SNHLY, CDR2 FYNNEI. The CDR3 consists of 14 residues. Trimming cost V 4 bases and J 0 bases, with 8 bases left between them.

This sequence joins TRBV4-3 and TRBJ1-4; 10 nucleotides match TRBD1. Germline V gene sequence: CDR1 LGHNA, CDR2 YSLEER. The length of the CDR3 is 15 residues. V lost 6 bases to trimming and J lost 8 bases; unmatched junction nucleotides: 9. The CDR3 loop is CASSLGTGVGEKLFF. CDR3 bases: TGCGCCAGCAGTCTAGGGACAGGGGTGGGCGAAAAACTGTTTTTT.

The rearrangement links TRBV5-4 to TRBJ2-3; D is uncertain. The V gene's germline CDR1 is SGHNT and CDR2 YYREEE (reference sequence). V lost 6 bases, J lost 0 bases, and 14 bases lay in between. The CDR3 spans 15 residues. CDR3 sequence reads: CASKTTGMSTDTQYF. The CDR3 DNA reads as TGTGCCAGCAAAACGACGGGTATGAGCACAGATACGCAGTATTTT. Full variable domain (rest looked up from reference TRBV5-4 and TRBJ2-3): ETGVTQSPTHLIKTRGQQVTLRCSSQSGHNTVSWYQQALGQGPQFIFQYYREEENGRGNFPPRFSGLQFPNYSSELNVNALELDDSALYLCASKTTGMSTDTQYFGPGTRLTVL.

The J gene is TRBJ2-3, the V gene TRBV18; 7 nucleotides agree with TRBD2. The V gene end was trimmed by 3 bases and the J gene end by 7 bases; junction bases not matched to a gene: 7. Germline V gene lookup returns CDR1 KGHSH and CDR2 LQKENI. This CDR3 region has 14 residues. The CDR3 here is CASSPSSSGNTQYF. The CDR3 DNA sequence: TGTGCCAGCTCACCGTCCTCTAGCGGTAATACGCAGTATTTT.

This chain connects TRBV5-6 to TRBJ2-5, with 11 bases lining up with TRBD2. Germline CDR1 SGHDT, CDR2 YYEEEE. The CDR3 is made up of 15 amino acids. Unmatched junction bases numbered 2, after V lost 4 bases and J lost 0 bases. The CDR3 region has the DNA TGTGCCAGCAGCCGACTAGCGGGGAACCAAGAGACCCAGTACTTC. It specifies CASSRLAGNQETQYF.

The rearrangement links TRBV5-4 to TRBJ2-7; TRBD2 might be the D (6 bases). CDR1 and CDR2 (germline): SGHNT, YYREEE (reference sequence). V was shortened by 2 bases and J by 4 bases, with 13 bases between the two germline ends. The CDR3 consists of 14 residues. This CDR3 reads CASSFSGGMYEQYF. For the CDR3, the DNA is TGTGCCAGCAGCTTTTCCGGAGGGATGTACGAGCAGTACTTC. Based on the CDR3 plus reference TRBV5-4 and TRBJ2-7, the full variable domain is ETGVTQSPTHLIKTRGQQVTLRCSSQSGHNTVSWYQQALGQGPQFIFQYYREEENGRGNFPPRFSGLQFPNYSSELNVNALELDDSALYLCASSFSGGMYEQYFGPGTRLTVT.

In its sample, this clone was seen once. The chain recombines TRBV5-1 with TRBJ1-5; 7 bases are shared with TRBD1. Germline CDR1 reads SGHRS; CDR2 reads YFSETQ. V lost 2 bases, J lost 0 bases, and 2 bases stayed unmatched. There are 15 residues in the CDR3. CDR3 region: CASSFTGDSNQPQHF. CDR3 bases: TGCGCCAGCAGCTTCACAGGGGATAGCAATCAGCCCCAGCATTTT. The whole variable domain, remainder taken from reference TRBV5-1 and TRBJ1-5, is KAGVTQTPRYLIKTRGQQVTLSCSPISGHRSVSWYQQTPGQGLQFLFEYFSETQRNKGNFPGRFSGRQFSNSRSEMNVSTLELGDSALYLCASSFTGDSNQPQHFGDGTRLSIL.

This chain joins TRBV7-2 and TRBJ2-5; D gene ambiguous. Germline CDR1 is SGHTA and CDR2 is FQGNSA. The CDR3 is made up of 15 amino acids. The V end lost 3 bases, the J end lost 2 bases, and 13 bases lay between the germline ends. This CDR3 reads CASSFIGAKQETQYF. CDR3 DNA: TGTGCCAGCAGCTTTATCGGAGCCAAACAAGAGACCCAGTACTTC.

This clone was counted between two and nine times. One end of the junction does not line up with germline, which may come from a read error. V is TRBV30 and J is TRBJ1-5; TRBD1 matches at 7 bases. This CDR3 comprises 14 residues. Per the germline V gene, CDR1 is GTSNPN and CDR2 is SVGIG (reference sequence). In nucleotides, the CDR3 is TGCTCCCGGGACAGCCCCCTGGGGAATCAGCCCCAGCATTTT. This gives the protein CSRDSPLGNQPQHF.

This rearrangement joins TRBV19 to TRBJ1-1; D remains ambiguous. Per the germline V gene, CDR1 is LNHDA and CDR2 is SQIVND (reference sequence). Trimming pared 0 bases from V and 1 base from J, leaving 9 bases between. CDR3 size: 15 residues. The CDR3 here is CASSIDGAGNTEAFF. The CDR3 DNA sequence: TGTGCCAGTAGTATAGATGGCGCGGGGAACACTGAAGCTTTCTTT.

This chain uses TRBV28 with TRBJ2-1; 7 positions agree with TRBD2. Trimming took 5 bases from V and 4 from J; bases not matched to a gene: 11. Germline loops: CDR1 MDHEN, CDR2 SYDVKM. This CDR3 comprises 16 residues. CDR3 region: CASSIPASGDYNEQFF. DNA of the CDR3: TGTGCCAGCAGTATCCCCGCTAGCGGCGATTACAATGAGCAGTTCTTC.

The chain recombines TRBV6-6 with TRBJ2-2; D is possibly TRBD1 (5 bases). This CDR3 has 15 amino acids. Germline CDR1 and CDR2: MNHNY and SVGAGI (reference sequence). V lost 6 bases, J lost 2 bases, and 13 bases lay in between. CDR3 protein: CASSRTKQNTGELFF. The CDR3, as DNA: TGTGCCAGCAGCCGGACAAAACAAAACACCGGGGAGCTGTTTTTT.

This chain joins TRBV4-3 and TRBJ2-1; the match to TRBD1 covers 9 bases. V shed 4 bases, J shed 5 bases, and the junction held 6 bases outside the gene matches. The CDR3 contains 15 residues. Per the germline V gene, CDR1 is LGHNA and CDR2 is YSLEER. DNA of the CDR3: TGCGCCAGCAGCCCTAGGACAGGGGAGAACAATGAGCAGTTCTTC. Translating gives CASSPRTGENNEQFF.

This clone was recorded once. The chain has TRBV9 and TRBJ2-1; 8 nucleotides align to TRBD2. Losses at the gene ends were 4 bases for V and 5 bases for J; bases not matched to a gene: 11. The CDR3 length is 16 residues. Germline CDR1 and CDR2: SGDLS and YYNGEE. In nucleotides, the CDR3 is TGTGCCAGCAGCCCCCGGGGGGGACTAGTAGACAATGAGCAGTTCTTC. Encoded protein: CASSPRGGLVDNEQFF.

For the CDR3, the DNA is TGCGCCAGCAGGGCCGGGACAGGGGGTCGCAATGAGCAGTTCTTC. It encodes CASRAGTGGRNEQFF. The chain employs TRBV5-1 and TRBJ2-1, with TRBD1 matching over 11 bases. After removal of 5 bases from V and 6 bases from J, the junction contained 7 bases not matched to a gene. Germline loops: CDR1 SGHRS, CDR2 YFSETQ. CDR3 size: 15 residues.

The rearrangement links TRBV7-8 to TRBJ2-7, with 8 bases identical to TRBD1. The trim removed 5 bases at V and 9 bases at J, leaving 9 bases unmatched. This CDR3 has 13 amino acids. Germline V CDR1 and CDR2: SGHVS, FQNEAQ. Here the CDR3 DNA reads TGTGCCAGCAGCCAAGTCCAGGGGGCTGGGCAGTACTTC. This codes for CASSQVQGAGQYF.

The J gene is TRBJ1-5, the V gene TRBV19; D gene unclear. The ends were cut back, 5 bases at V and 0 bases at J, with 5 bases in the middle. The CDR3 runs to 13 residues. Germline lookup yields CDR1 LNHDA and CDR2 SQIVND (reference sequence). The CDR3 here is CASSPNSNQPQHF. The CDR3 region has the DNA TGTGCCAGTAGTCCTAATAGCAATCAGCCCCAGCATTTT.

V usage is TRBV10-3 and J usage is TRBJ1-5; 7 nucleotides align to TRBD1. V trimming: 3 bases; J trimming: 3 bases; junction bases outside the gene matches: 5. Per the germline V gene, CDR1 is ENHRY and CDR2 is SYGVKD. This CDR3 region has 15 residues. CDR3 DNA sequence: TGTGCCATCAGTGAAGCCGGGACAGCCAATCAGCCCCAGCATTTT. It translates to CAISEAGTANQPQHF.

This chain joins TRBV5-1 and TRBJ2-7; a possible D gene is TRBD2 (6 bases). Germline lookup yields CDR1 SGHRS and CDR2 YFSETQ. With 6 bases removed from V and 1 base from J, the gap between germline ends came to 14 bases. The CDR3 is 14 residues long. CDR3 coding DNA: TGCGCCAGCAATAGTGGGGGGTCTTCCTACGAGCAGTACTTC. This translates into CASNSGGSSYEQYF. The complete variable domain, with remaining parts taken from reference TRBV5-1 and TRBJ2-7, reads KAGVTQTPRYLIKTRGQQVTLSCSPISGHRSVSWYQQTPGQGLQFLFEYFSETQRNKGNFPGRFSGRQFSNSRSEMNVSTLELGDSALYLCASNSGGSSYEQYFGPGTRLTVT.

V and J are TRBV10-2 and TRBJ2-5; TRBD2 agrees at 7 bases. Losses at the gene ends were 6 bases for V and 2 bases for J; bases not matched to a gene: 15. In germline, CDR1 is WSHSY, CDR2 SAAADI. This CDR3 is 17 amino acids long. The CDR3 nucleotides are TGCGCCAGCAGCCCAACCCGCGGGGGAGCGGAGCAAGAGACCCAGTACTTC. This sequence encodes CASSPTRGGAEQETQYF.